This T cell receptor beta chain was observed in a study of human T cells and chemical hapten exposure. Study information: There were weekly diphenylcyclopropenone doses to the scalp for patients throughout the roughly 24-week study. Study-level points and caveats: Higher patch test scores went with higher counts of PT1 expanded TCRs.

From germline, CDR1 is MDHEN and CDR2 SYDVKM. V shed 7 bases and J shed 4 bases, with 11 bases lying between them. The CDR3 totals 13 residues. Individual cDNA molecules (in the library) carried attached unique molecular identifiers. MiXCR was run by TCRdb on the RACE reads, yielding one entry per CDR3 protein. The sample lists some 42,000 distinct CDR3 sequences, 8% to 9.5% seen once, with approximately 15% in the top ten. The time point: patch test 2, 6 weeks after DPC sensitization. The treatment: therapeutic diphenylcyclopropenone sensitization with weekly scalp DPC. This clonotype was counted many times. No antigen is known for it.

This chain connects TRBV28 to TRBJ2-1; possible D gene TRBD1, 6 bases. The sequencing here drew on whole blood, taken in connection with sensitization to the hapten diphenylcyclopropenone (DPC). The origin of this receptor is a woman in her thirties or forties with alopecia areata. Some clones in this sample may be carry-over from other donors' samples. Written as DNA, the CDR3 is TGTGCCAGCACGGGACAAGGTTACAATGAGCAGTTCTTC. This codes for CASTGQGYNEQFF.